There are a few counts of the clone carrying this TCR beta chain. The data derive from a study of blood T cells in healthy people across ages. The second PCR ran about 6 to 12 cycles with a sample-barcoded 5' primer and J-beta primers. TCRdb fed the 5' RACE reads into MiXCR, producing one record per CDR3 protein. This sample has about 620,000 distinct CDR3 sequences, with 52% found just once. This sequence originates from a woman aged 80 or over in good health. What was sequenced was blood.

The CDR3 loop reads CASSQVAGSYEQYF. The CDR3, as DNA: TGTGCCAGCAGCCAGGTGGCAGGATCCTACGAGCAGTACTTC. The chain combines TRBV14 with TRBJ2-7, with D hard to call. The V gene lost 3 bases and the J gene lost 1 base, with 10 bases spanning the gap. The CDR3 spans 14 residues. Germline V gene data show CDR1 as SGHDN and CDR2 as FVKESK.